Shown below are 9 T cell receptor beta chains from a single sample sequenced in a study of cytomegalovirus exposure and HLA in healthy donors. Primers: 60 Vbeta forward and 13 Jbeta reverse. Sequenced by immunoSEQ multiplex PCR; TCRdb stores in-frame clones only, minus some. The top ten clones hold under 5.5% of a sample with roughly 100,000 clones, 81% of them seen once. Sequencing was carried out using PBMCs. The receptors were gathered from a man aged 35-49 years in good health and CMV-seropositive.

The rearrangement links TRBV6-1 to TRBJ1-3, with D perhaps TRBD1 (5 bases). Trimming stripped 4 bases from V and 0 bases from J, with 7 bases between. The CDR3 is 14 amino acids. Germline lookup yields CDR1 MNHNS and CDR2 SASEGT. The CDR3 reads CASSVGASGNTIYF. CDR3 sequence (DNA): TGTGCCAGCAGTGTAGGGGCCTCTGGAAACACCATATATTTT.

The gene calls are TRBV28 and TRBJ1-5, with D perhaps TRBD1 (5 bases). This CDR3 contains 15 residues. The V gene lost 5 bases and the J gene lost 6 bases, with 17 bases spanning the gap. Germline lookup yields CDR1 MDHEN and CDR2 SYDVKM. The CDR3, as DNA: TGTGCCAGCAGTCCCTCGGGACTCGGAGGTCAGCCCCAGCATTTT. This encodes CASSPSGLGGQPQHF. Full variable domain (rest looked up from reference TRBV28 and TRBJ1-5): DVKVTQSSRYLVKRTGEKVFLECVQDMDHENMFWYRQDPGLGLRLIYFSYDVKMKEKGDIPEGYSVSREKKERFSLILESASTNQTSMYLCASSPSGLGGQPQHFGDGTRLSIL.

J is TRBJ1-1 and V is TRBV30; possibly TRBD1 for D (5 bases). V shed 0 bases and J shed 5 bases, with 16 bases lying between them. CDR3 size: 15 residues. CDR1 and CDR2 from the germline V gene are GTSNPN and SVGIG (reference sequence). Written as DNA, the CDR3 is TGTGCCTGGAGTGTTGGAGCAGGGTTGGGGACTGAAGCTTTCTTT. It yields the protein CAWSVGAGLGTEAFF.

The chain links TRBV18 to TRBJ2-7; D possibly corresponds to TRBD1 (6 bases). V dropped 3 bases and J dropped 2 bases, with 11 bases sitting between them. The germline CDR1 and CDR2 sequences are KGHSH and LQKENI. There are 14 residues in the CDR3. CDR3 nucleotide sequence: TGTGCCAGCTCACCGGGGGCAGGAACCTACGAGCAGTACTTC. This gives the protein CASSPGAGTYEQYF.

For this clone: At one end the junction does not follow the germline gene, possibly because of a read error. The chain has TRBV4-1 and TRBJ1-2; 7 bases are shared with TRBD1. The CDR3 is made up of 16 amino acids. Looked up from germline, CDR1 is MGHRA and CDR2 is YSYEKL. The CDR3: CASSQEPTGIGYVYTF. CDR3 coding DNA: TGCGCCAGCAGCCAAGAGCCGACAGGGATTGGCTATGTCTACACCTTC.

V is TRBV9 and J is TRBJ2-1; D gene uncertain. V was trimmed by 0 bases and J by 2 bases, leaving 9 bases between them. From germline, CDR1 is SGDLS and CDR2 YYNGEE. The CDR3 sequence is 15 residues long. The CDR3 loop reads CASSVELSPYNEQFF. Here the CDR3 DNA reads TGTGCCAGCAGCGTAGAGCTTTCGCCCTACAATGAGCAGTTCTTC.

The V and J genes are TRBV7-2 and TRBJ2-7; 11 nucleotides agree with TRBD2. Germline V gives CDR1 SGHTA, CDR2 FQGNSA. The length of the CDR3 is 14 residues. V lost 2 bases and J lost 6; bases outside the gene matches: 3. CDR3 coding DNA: TGTGCCAGCAGCTTACTAGCGGGAGGCGGCGAGCAGTACTTC. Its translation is CASSLLAGGGEQYF.

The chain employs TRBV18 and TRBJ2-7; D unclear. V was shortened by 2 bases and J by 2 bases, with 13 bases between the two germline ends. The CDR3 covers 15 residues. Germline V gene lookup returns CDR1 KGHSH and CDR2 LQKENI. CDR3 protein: CASSPKGQATYEQYF. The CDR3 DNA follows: TGTGCCAGCTCACCAAAAGGCCAGGCGACCTACGAGCAGTACTTC.

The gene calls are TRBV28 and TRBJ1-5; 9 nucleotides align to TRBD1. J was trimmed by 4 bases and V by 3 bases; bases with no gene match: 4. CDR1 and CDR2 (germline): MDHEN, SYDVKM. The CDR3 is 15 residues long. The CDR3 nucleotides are TGTGCCAGCAGTTTGGGGACAGGGACAAATCAGCCCCAGCATTTT. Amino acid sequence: CASSLGTGTNQPQHF.